These 12 T cell receptor beta chains share one sample of origin, sequenced in a study of molecular identifiers for immune sequencing clone quantification. TCRdb recomputed calls from the PCR reads with MiXCR, one row per CDR3 protein. The sample yields about 100,000 distinct CDR3 sequences, roughly a fifth seen once. The sample comprised naive CD8+ T cells from blood, with Jurkat cell RNA spiked in. Subset given: FACS-sorted CD8+CD4-CCR7+CD45RA+ naive T cells. The receptors here all came from a human donor in good health. Some libraries in this study had Jurkat cell RNA spiked in.

This clonotype was recorded a few times. The genes are TRBV9 and TRBJ2-7, with D perhaps TRBD1 (6 bases). V dropped 2 bases and J dropped 6 bases, with 12 bases sitting between them. The CDR3 has 13 residues. From germline, CDR1 is SGDLS and CDR2 YYNGEE. This CDR3 is CASSVSTGTEQYF. CDR3 nucleotide sequence: TGTGCCAGCAGCGTCTCCACAGGGACCGAGCAGTACTTC.

The gene calls are TRBV7-2 and TRBJ2-3; 9 bases line up with TRBD1. V shed 4 bases, J shed 4 bases, and the junction held 12 bases outside the gene matches. CDR3 size: 17 residues. The germline V gene has CDR1 SGHTA and CDR2 FQGNSA. DNA for the CDR3: TGTGCCAGCAGCTCAAGGACCGGGACAGGGAGGGCAGATACGCAGTATTTT. Translated: CASSSRTGTGRADTQYF.

This clonotype occurred many times. This chain joins TRBV20-1 and TRBJ2-3; 10 bases agree with TRBD2. Germline values: CDR1 DFQATT, CDR2 SNEGSKA (reference sequence). The CDR3 spans 17 residues. V shed 1 base, J shed 0 bases, and the junction held 7 bases outside the gene matches. CDR3 protein: CSARVGTSATSTDTQYF. The CDR3 DNA reads TGCAGTGCTAGAGTCGGGACTAGCGCCACTAGCACAGATACGCAGTATTTT.

The table lists this clonotype with a few counts. The chain joins TRBV6-1 to TRBJ2-3; a weak D match, TRBD2 (6 bases). This CDR3 comprises 15 residues. Looked up from germline, CDR1 is MNHNS and CDR2 is SASEGT. V was clipped by 1 base and J by 2 bases, with 10 bases between them. The CDR3, as DNA: TGTGCCAGCAGTGAAGGTCGGGGGATCACAGATACGCAGTATTTT. It translates to CASSEGRGITDTQYF.

This clonotype was recorded at least ten times. At one of its ends the junction is not consistent with the germline gene, which may arise from a read error. The chain links TRBV9 to TRBJ2-5; D is unclear. The CDR3 is 15 residues long. In germline, CDR1 is SGDLS, CDR2 YYNGEE. The CDR3 spells CASSVGLGQQETQYF. The CDR3 nucleotides read TGTGCCAGCAGCGTAGGTTTAGGGCAGCAGGAGACCCAGTATTTC.

About this clonotype: The junction does not match germline at one end; this may be a read error. The CDR3 loop is CASSLSMGPPNHERFF. The CDR3 DNA reads TGTGCCAGCAGTTTAAGTATGGGCCCCCCCAACCATGAGCGGTTCTTC. V usage is TRBV12-3 or TRBV12-4 and J usage is TRBJ2-1; D gene ambiguous. The CDR3 is made up of 16 amino acids.

This clonotype was seen at least ten times. Here the CDR3 reads CASNLAGGASTDTQYF. As DNA, the CDR3 is TGTGCCAGCAACCTAGCGGGAGGAGCTAGCACAGATACGCAGTATTTT. The chain recombines TRBV12-3 or TRBV12-4 with TRBJ2-3; the match to TRBD2 covers 11 bases. The junction had 6 bases not matched to a gene; V was cut back by 7 bases and J by 0 bases. This CDR3 spans 16 amino acids.

CDR3: CASSFGTTYGYTF. CDR3 in DNA: TGTGCCAGCAGTTTCGGGACCACCTATGGCTACACCTTC. The chain carries TRBV28 and TRBJ1-2; a possible D gene is TRBD1 (5 bases). V was shortened by 3 bases and J by 4 bases, with 9 bases between the two germline ends. The CDR3 runs to 13 residues. Per germline, CDR1 MDHEN and CDR2 SYDVKM.

A remark on this clonotype: This may arise from a read error, as a much more abundant clone is one base away. The gene calls are TRBV2 and TRBJ1-5; D unresolved. Germline V gene data show CDR1 as SNHLY and CDR2 as FYNNEI. V lost 0 bases and J 1 base, leaving 7 bases between the germline ends. CDR3 length: 15 residues. The CDR3 spells CASSEAEQSNQPQHF. The CDR3 DNA is TGTGCCAGCAGTGAAGCGGAACAGAGCAATCAGCCCCAGCATTTT. The variable domain in full, completed from reference TRBV2 and TRBJ1-5, reads EPEVTQTPSHQVTQMGQEVILRCVPISNHLYFYWYRQILGQKVEFLVSFYNNEISEKSEIFDDQFSVERPDGSNFTLKIRSTKLEDSAMYFCASSEAEQSNQPQHFGDGTRLSIL.

The chain links TRBV19 to TRBJ1-5; no firm D call. The CDR3 consists of 15 residues. Per germline, CDR1 LNHDA and CDR2 SQIVND (reference sequence). The germline V and J ends were trimmed by 3 bases and 5 bases, with 14 bases remaining between them. The CDR3 spells CASSIGSESDQPQHF. CDR3 sequence (DNA): TGTGCCAGTAGTATTGGGTCTGAAAGCGATCAGCCCCAGCATTTT. The whole variable domain, remainder taken from reference TRBV19 and TRBJ1-5, is DGGITQSPKYLFRKEGQNVTLSCEQNLNHDAMYWYRQDPGQGLRLIYYSQIVNDFQKGDIAEGYSVSREKKESFPLTVTSAQKNPTAFYLCASSIGSESDQPQHFGDGTRLSIL.

Many counts were recorded for this clonotype. The chain is built from TRBV5-1 and TRBJ2-1, with 11 bases that match TRBD2. Germline CDR1 reads SGHRS; CDR2 reads YFSETQ. V shed 4 bases, J shed 9 bases, and the junction held 12 bases outside the gene matches. The CDR3 is made up of 16 amino acids. The DNA of the CDR3 is TGCGCCAGCAGCGGAAGACTAGCGGGGTCTCTAAGTGAGCAGTTCTTC. This codes for CASSGRLAGSLSEQFF.

As concerns this clonotype: This may come from a read error, since a much larger clone is one base off. The chain joins TRBV14 to TRBJ2-5; D may be TRBD1 or TRBD2 (5 bases each). Germline loops: CDR1 SGHDN, CDR2 FVKESK. This CDR3 is built from 13 residues. V was clipped by 8 bases and J by 1 base, with 11 bases between them. The CDR3 reads CASRGAIQETQYF. The DNA of the CDR3 is TGTGCCAGCCGAGGGGCGATCCAAGAGACCCAGTACTTC.